These 5 T cell receptor beta chains came from one sample sequenced in a study of blood T cells in healthy people across ages (dated by TCRdb to between 2015 and 2017). Receptor libraries were prepared by 5' RACE. Instrument on record: Illumina HiSeq 2500. A second roughly 7 to 11 cycle PCR used a sample-barcoded 5' primer and a J-beta primer mix. TCRdb reran the public reads through fastp at Q25 and MiXCR, keeping productive beta chains. For every CDR3 protein sequence, its rows merge into one entry that carries the most common genes and DNA. The sample table records hundreds of thousands of distinct CDR3 sequences; about 30% of these occur just once. The top ten constitute roughly 14% of the sample. Sequencing was carried out using blood. These receptors all come from a woman older than 75 in good health.

This clonotype has just a few counts. This sequence may be a read error, since a much larger clone differs from it by one base. The chain has TRBV3-1 and TRBJ2-5; D is ambiguous. TRBJ2-7 explains the end of the DNA better; the J call may be wrong. Germline loops: CDR1 LGHDT, CDR2 YNNKEL (reference sequence). CDR3 size: 13 residues. The CDR3 DNA is TGTGCCAGCAGCCCCCGCGGTGTGTACGAGCAGTACTTC. This translates into CASSPRGVYEQYF.

This clonotype was seen ten or more times. The V gene is TRBV4-1, the J gene TRBJ2-2; 9 nucleotides agree with TRBD1. With 4 bases clipped from V and 2 bases from J, the junction kept 5 bases outside the gene matches. Germline V gene data show CDR1 as MGHRA and CDR2 as YSYEKL. The CDR3 has 16 amino acids. CDR3 sequence reads: CASSLRQGGNTGELFF. The CDR3 DNA follows: TGCGCCAGCAGCCTACGACAGGGGGGAAACACCGGGGAGCTGTTTTTT.

This clonotype came up many times. The chain employs TRBV5-1 and TRBJ1-1; D gene uncertain. The CDR3 has 14 residues. The ends were cut back, 5 bases at V and 4 bases at J, with 15 bases in the middle. Germline values: CDR1 SGHRS, CDR2 YFSETQ. The CDR3 DNA follows: TGCGCCAGCAGACCGGGCCATCAGTCCACTGAAGCTTTCTTT. Translation gives CASRPGHQSTEAFF.

This clonotype showed up many times. The chain employs TRBV7-2 and TRBJ2-3; TRBD2 matches at 8 bases. From germline, CDR1 is SGHTA and CDR2 FQGNSA. CDR3 size: 16 residues. J lost 4 bases, V lost 4 bases, and 10 bases had no gene match. This CDR3 is CASSSLAGRIADTQYF. CDR3 DNA: TGTGCCAGCAGCTCTTTAGCGGGGCGGATAGCAGATACGCAGTATTTT.

This clonotype was counted ten times or more. J is TRBJ2-7 and V is TRBV10-3, with D possibly TRBD1 on 6 matching bases. The CDR3 has 13 residues. V was cut by 6 bases and J by 4 bases, with 13 bases left in between. The germline V gene encodes CDR1 ENHRY and CDR2 SYGVKD. The CDR3 loop is CAIRLEQGYEQYF. The DNA for the CDR3 is TGTGCCATCAGGCTGGAACAGGGATACGAGCAGTACTTC.